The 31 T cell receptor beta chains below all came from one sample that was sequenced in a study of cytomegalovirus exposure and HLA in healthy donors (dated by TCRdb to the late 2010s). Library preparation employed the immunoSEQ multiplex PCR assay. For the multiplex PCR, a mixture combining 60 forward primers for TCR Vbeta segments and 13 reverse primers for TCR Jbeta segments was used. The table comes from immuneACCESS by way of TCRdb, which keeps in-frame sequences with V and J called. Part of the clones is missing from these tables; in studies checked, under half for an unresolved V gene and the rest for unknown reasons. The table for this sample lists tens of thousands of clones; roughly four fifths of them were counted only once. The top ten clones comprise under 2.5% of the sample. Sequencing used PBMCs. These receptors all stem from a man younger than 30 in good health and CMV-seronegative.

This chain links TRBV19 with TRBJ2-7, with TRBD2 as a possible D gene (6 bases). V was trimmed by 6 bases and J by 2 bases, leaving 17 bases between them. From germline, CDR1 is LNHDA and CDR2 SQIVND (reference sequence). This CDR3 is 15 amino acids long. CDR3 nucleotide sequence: TGTGCCAGTAGCCCCTCATTTGGGGGGACCTACGAGCAGTACTTC. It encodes CASSPSFGGTYEQYF.

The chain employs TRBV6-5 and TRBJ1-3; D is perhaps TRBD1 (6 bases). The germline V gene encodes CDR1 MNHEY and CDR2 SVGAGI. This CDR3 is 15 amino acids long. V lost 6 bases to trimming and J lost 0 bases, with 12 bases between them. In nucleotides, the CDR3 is TGTGCCAGCAGCAGGGGCTCGAGCTCTGGAAACACCATATATTTT. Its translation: CASSRGSSSGNTIYF.

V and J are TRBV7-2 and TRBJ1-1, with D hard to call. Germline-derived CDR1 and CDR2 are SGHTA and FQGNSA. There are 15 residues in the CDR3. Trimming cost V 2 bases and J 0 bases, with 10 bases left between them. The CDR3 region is CASSLSGSMNTEAFF. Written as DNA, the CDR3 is TGTGCCAGCAGCTTATCGGGAAGCATGAACACTGAAGCTTTCTTT.

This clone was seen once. CDR3: CASSQEGQGGNTIYF. CDR3 nucleotide sequence: TGTGCCAGCAGCCAAGAAGGACAGGGGGGAAACACCATATATTTT. This chain uses TRBV4-2 with TRBJ1-3, with 9 bases fitting TRBD1. The CDR3 is made up of 15 amino acids. With 0 bases clipped from V and 4 bases from J, the junction kept 1 base outside the gene matches. The germline V gene encodes CDR1 LGHNA and CDR2 YNFKEQ.

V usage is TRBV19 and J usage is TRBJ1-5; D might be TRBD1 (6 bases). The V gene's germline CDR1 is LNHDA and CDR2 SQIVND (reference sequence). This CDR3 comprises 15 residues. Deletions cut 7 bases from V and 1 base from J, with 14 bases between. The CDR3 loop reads CASKIQGYSNQPQHF. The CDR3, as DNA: TGTGCCAGTAAGATTCAGGGGTACAGCAATCAGCCCCAGCATTTT.

The CDR3 reads CASSFAGPPYEQYF. In nucleotides, the CDR3 is TGTGCCAGCAGCTTCGCGGGACCCCCCTACGAGCAGTACTTC. The chain couples TRBV7-9 to TRBJ2-7; possibly TRBD2 for D (6 bases). V was pared by 3 bases and J by 2 bases, with 11 bases between. The CDR3 is 14 amino acids. Germline V gene data show CDR1 as SEHNR and CDR2 as FQNEAQ (reference sequence).

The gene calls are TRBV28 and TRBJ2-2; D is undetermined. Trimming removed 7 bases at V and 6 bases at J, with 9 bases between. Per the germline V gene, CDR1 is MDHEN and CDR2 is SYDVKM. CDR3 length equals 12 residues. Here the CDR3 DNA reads TGTGCCAGCAATGTTCGGGCCGGGGAGCTGTTTTTT. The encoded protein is CASNVRAGELFF.

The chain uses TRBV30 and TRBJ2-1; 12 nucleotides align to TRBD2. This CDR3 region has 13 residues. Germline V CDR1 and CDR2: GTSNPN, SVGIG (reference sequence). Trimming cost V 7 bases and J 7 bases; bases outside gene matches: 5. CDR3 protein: CAYPSGRGNEQFF. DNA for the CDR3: TGTGCCTACCCTAGCGGGAGGGGGAATGAGCAGTTCTTC. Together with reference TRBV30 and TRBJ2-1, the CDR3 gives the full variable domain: SQTIHQWPATLVQPVGSPLSLECTVEGTSNPNLYWYRQAAGRGLQLLFYSVGIGQISSEVPQNLSASRPQDRQFILSSKKLLLSDSGFYLCAYPSGRGNEQFFGPGTRLTVL.

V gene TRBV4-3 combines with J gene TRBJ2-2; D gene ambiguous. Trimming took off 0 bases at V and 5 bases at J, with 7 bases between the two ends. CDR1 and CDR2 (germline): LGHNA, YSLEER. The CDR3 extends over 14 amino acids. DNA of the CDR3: TGCGCCAGCAGCCAAGACAGGATAACCGGGGAGCTGTTTTTT. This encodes CASSQDRITGELFF.

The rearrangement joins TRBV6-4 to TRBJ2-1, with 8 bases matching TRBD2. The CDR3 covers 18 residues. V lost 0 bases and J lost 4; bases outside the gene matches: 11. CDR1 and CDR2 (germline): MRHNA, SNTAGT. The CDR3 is CASSDSTGISGVYNEQFF. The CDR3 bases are TGTGCCAGCAGTGACTCGACTGGTATTAGCGGGGTATACAATGAGCAGTTCTTC.

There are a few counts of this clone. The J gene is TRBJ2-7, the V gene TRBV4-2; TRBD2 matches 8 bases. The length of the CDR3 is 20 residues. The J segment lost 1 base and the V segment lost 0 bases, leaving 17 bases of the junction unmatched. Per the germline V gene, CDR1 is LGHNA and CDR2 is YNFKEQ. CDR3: CASSQDLLDASAGGSYEQYF. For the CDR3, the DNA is TGTGCCAGCAGCCAAGATCTTCTAGACGCGTCCGCGGGAGGTTCCTACGAGCAGTACTTC.

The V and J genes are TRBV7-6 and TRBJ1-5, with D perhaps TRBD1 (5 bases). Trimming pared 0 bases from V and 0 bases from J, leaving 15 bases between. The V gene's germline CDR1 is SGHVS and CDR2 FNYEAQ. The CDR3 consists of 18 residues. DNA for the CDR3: TGTGCCAGCAGCTTAGCGGCGTGGGGCAGTTTTAGCAATCAGCCCCAGCATTTT. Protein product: CASSLAAWGSFSNQPQHF.

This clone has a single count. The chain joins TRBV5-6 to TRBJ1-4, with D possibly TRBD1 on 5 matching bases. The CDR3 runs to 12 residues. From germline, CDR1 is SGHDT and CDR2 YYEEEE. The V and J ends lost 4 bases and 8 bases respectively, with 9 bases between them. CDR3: CASSQGLEKLFF. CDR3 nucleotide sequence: TGTGCCAGCAGCCAGGGTTTAGAAAAACTGTTTTTT.

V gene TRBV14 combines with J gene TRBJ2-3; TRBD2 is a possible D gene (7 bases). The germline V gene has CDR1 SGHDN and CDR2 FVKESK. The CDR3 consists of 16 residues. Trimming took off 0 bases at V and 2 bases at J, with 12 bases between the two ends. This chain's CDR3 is CASSQDRGAITDTQYF. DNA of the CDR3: TGTGCCAGCAGCCAAGATCGGGGGGCGATCACAGATACGCAGTATTTT.

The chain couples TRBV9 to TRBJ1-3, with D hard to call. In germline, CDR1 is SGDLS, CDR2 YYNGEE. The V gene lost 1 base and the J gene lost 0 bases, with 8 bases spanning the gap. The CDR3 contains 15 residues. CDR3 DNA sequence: TGTGCCAGCAGCGTACTGGGAGTCTCTGGAAACACCATATATTTT. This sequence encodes CASSVLGVSGNTIYF.

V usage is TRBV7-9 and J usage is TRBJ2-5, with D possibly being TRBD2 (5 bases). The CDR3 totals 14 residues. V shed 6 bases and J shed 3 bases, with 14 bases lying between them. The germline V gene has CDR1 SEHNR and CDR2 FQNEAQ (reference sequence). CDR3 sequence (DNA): TGTGCCAGCAGATTGCCCGGGGTTGAAGAGACCCAGTACTTC. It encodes CASRLPGVEETQYF.

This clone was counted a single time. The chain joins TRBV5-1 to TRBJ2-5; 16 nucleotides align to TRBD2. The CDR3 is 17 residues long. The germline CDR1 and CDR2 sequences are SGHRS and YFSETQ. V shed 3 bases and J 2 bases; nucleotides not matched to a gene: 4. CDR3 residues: CASSWGLAGGRQETQYF. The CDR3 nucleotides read TGCGCCAGCAGCTGGGGACTAGCGGGGGGGAGGCAAGAGACCCAGTACTTC.

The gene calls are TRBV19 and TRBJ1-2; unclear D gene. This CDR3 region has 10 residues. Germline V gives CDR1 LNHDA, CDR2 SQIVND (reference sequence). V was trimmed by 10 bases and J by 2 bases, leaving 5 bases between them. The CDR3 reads CATANYGYTF. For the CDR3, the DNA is TGTGCCACAGCGAACTATGGCTACACCTTC.

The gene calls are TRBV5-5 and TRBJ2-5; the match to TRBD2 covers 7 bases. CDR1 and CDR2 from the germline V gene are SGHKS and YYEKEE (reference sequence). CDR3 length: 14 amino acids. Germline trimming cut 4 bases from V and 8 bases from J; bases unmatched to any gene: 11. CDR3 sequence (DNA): TGTGCCAGCAGCGTGACTAGCACTGGAGAAACCCAGTACTTC. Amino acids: CASSVTSTGETQYF. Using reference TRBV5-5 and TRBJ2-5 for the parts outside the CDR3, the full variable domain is DAGVTQSPTHLIKTRGQQVTLRCSPISGHKSVSWYQQVLGQGPQFIFQYYEKEERGRGNFPDRFSARQFPNYSSELNVNALLLGDSALYLCASSVTSTGETQYFGPGTRLLVL.

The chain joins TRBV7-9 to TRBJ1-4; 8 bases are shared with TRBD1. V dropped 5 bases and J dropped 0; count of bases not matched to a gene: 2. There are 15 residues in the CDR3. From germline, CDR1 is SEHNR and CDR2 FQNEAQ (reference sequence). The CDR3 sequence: CASSRDRSTNEKLFF. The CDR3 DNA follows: TGTGCCAGCAGCCGGGACAGGTCAACTAATGAAAAACTGTTTTTT.

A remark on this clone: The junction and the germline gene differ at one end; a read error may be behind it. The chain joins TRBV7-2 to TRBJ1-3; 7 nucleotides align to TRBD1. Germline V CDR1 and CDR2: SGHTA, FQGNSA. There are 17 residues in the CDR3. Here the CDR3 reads CVSSYKGAPGSGNTIYF. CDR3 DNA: TGTGTCAGCAGTTACAAGGGGGCACCTGGCTCTGGAAACACCATATATTTT.

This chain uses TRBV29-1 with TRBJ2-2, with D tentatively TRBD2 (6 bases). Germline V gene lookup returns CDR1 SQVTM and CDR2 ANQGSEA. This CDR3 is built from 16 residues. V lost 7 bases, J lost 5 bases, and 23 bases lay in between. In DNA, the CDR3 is TGCAGCGCTGGGGACTCGGGGGTTTCTGTTACCGGGGAGCTGTTTTTT. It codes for CSAGDSGVSVTGELFF.

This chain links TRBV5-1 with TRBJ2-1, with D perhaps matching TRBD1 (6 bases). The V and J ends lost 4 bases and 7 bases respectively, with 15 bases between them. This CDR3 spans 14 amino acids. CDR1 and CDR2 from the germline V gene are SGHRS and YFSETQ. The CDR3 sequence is CASSPEITGNEQFF. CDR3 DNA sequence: TGCGCCAGCAGCCCCGAGATTACAGGGAATGAGCAGTTCTTC.

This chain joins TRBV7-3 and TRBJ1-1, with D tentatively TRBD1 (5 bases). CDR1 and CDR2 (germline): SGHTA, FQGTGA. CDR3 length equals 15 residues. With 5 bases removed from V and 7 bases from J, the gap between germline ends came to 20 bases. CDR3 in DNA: TGTGCCAGCAGCCTCAACCTAGGACATAATAGTGAAGCTTTCTTT. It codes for CASSLNLGHNSEAFF. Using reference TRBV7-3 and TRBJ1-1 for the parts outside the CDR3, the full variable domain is GAGVSQTPSNKVTEKGKYVELRCDPISGHTALYWYRQSLGQGPEFLIYFQGTGAADDSGLPNDRFFAVRPEGSVSTLKIQRTERGDSAVYLCASSLNLGHNSEAFFGQGTRLTVV.

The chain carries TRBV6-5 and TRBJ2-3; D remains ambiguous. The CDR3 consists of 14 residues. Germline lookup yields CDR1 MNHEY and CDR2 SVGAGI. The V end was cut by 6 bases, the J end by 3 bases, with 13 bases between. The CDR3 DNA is TGTGCCAGCAGCCCATTATTGCGTACAGATACGCAGTATTTT. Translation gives CASSPLLRTDTQYF.

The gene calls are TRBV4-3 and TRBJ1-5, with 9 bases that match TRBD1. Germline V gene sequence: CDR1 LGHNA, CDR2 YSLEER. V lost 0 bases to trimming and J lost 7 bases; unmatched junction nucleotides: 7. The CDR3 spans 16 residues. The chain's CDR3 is CASSQDQQGARQPQHF. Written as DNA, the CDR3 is TGCGCCAGCAGCCAAGATCAACAGGGGGCAAGGCAGCCCCAGCATTTT.

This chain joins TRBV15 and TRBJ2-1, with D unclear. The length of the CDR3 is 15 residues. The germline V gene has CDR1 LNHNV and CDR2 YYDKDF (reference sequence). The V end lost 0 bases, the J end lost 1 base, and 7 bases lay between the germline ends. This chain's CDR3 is CATSREGLSYNEQFF. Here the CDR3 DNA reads TGTGCCACCAGCAGAGAGGGCCTATCCTACAATGAGCAGTTCTTC.

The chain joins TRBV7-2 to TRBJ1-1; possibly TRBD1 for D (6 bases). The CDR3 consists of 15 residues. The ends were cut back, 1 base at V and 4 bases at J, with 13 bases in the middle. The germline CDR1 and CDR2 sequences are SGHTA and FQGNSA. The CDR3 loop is CASSLVNRVGTEAFF. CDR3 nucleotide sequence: TGTGCCAGCAGCTTAGTGAACAGGGTGGGCACTGAAGCTTTCTTT.

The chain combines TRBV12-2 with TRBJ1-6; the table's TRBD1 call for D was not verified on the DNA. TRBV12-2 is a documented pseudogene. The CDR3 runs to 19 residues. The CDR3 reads CASRLVFRDRSSHNSPLHF. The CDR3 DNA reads TGTGCAAGTCGCTTAGTTTTCCGGGACAGGTCATCCCATAATTCACCCCTCCACTTT.

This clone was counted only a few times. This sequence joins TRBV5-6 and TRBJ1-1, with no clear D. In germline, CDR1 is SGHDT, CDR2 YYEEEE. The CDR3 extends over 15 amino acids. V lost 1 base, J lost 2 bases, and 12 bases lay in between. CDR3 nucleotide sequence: TGTGCCAGCAGCTTGATGGGCAGCGGCAACACTGAAGCTTTCTTT. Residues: CASSLMGSGNTEAFF.

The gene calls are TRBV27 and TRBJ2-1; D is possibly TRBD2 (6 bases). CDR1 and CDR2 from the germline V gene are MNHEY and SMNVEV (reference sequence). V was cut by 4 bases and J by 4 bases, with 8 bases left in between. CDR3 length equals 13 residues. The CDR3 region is CASSWTNYNEQFF. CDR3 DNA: TGTGCCAGCAGTTGGACTAATTACAATGAGCAGTTCTTC.